The rows below give T cell receptor beta chains drawn from one sample of a study of cytomegalovirus exposure and HLA in healthy donors. Data came from immunoSEQ multiplex PCR; TCRdb stores just in-frame clones and leaves some out. The sample gives about 130,000 clones, around 76% of which show up once; roughly 7% is in the top ten. Sequencing input: PBMCs. These receptors were obtained from a male donor in good health and CMV-seronegative. CDR3s include the opening cysteine and the closing phenylalanine or tryptophan. The order of the fields is clone size, V gene, J gene, D gene, CDR3 DNA, CDR3 protein. A D gene is named only where the DNA matches it firmly. Some rows have no size entry. The others give once, few or many, or a class for an expanded clone.

-	TRBV19	TRBJ1-2	-	TGTGCCAGTACCTCTCCGACAATCTGGACCTTC	CASTSPTIWTF
-	TRBV7-3	TRBJ2-1	TRBD2	TGTGCCAGCAGCCCGAGGGGACTAGCGGGAGTAAATGAGCAGTTCTTC	CASSPRGLAGVNEQFF
-	TRBV27	TRBJ1-2	-	TGTGCCAGCAGTTCCCGGGGAGCTAACTATGGCTACACCTTC	CASSSRGANYGYTF
-	TRBV6-4	TRBJ1-5	TRBD1	TGTGCCAGCAGTGTCGGGACAGTCAATCAGCCCCAGCATTTT	CASSVGTVNQPQHF
-	TRBV28	TRBJ2-7	TRBD2	TGTGCCAGCAGTTTAAGACTATGGGCTAGCGGGACTCCGTACGAGCAGTACTTC	CASSLRLWASGTPYEQYF
-	TRBV4-1	TRBJ2-1	TRBD2	TGCGCCAGCAGCCATGAACTAGCGGTTTCCTACAATGAGCAGTTCTTC	CASSHELAVSYNEQFF
-	TRBV28	TRBJ2-7	TRBD1	TGTGCCAGCAGTCATATACAGGGGTGGTGGGAGCAGTACTTC	CASSHIQGWWEQYF
-	TRBV2	TRBJ1-3	-	TGTGCCAGCAGACAGACAGACGGAAACACCATATATTTT	CASRQTDGNTIYF
few	TRBV6-1	TRBJ2-7	-	TGTGCCAGCAGTTATAGACAAGACTACGAGCAGTACTTC	CASSYRQDYEQYF
-	TRBV18	TRBJ2-1	TRBD2	TGTGCCAGCTCACCTAGGCTAGCGGGAGGCCGGGCCTACAATGAGCAGTTCTTC	CASSPRLAGGRAYNEQFF
-	TRBV11-2	TRBJ2-7	-	TGTGCCAGCAGCCGCCAGGGACTCCCTTACGAGCAGTACTTC	CASSRQGLPYEQYF